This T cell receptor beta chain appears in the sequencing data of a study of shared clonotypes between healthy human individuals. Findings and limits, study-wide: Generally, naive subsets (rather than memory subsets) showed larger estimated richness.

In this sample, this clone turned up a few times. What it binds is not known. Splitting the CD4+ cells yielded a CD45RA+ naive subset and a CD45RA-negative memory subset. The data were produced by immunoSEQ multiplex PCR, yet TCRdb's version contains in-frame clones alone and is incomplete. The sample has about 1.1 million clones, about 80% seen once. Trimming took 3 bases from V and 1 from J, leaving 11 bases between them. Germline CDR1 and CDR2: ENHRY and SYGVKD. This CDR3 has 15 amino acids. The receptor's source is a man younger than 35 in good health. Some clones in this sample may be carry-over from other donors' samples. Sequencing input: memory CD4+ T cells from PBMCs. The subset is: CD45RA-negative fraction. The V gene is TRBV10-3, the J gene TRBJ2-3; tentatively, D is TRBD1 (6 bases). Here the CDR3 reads CAISDTWTGTDTQYF. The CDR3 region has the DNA TGTGCCATCAGTGATACGTGGACAGGCACAGATACGCAGTATTTT.